What follows is one T cell receptor beta chain and its context. The data were obtained in a study of blood T cell repertoires in COVID-19. The wider study: In each case, the material was cDNA or gDNA derived from T cells, B-cell-depleted T cells, or PBMCs.

Deletions cut 5 bases from V and 1 base from J, with 12 bases between. From germline, CDR1 is SGHTA and CDR2 FQGNSA. The CDR3 totals 14 residues. Repertoires were generated with immunoSEQ multiplex PCR, while TCRdb's copy carries only in-frame clones and drops some. This sample has nearly 350,000 clones, with over 75% found just once. Individuals aged roughly 18 to 95 years were recruited from about two dozen US areas. Cohort 3 donors counted as recovered after two negative PCRs, clearance, or resolved symptoms. The sample taken for sequencing was PBMCs or T cells enriched from blood (not recorded which). This sequence was found in a woman aged 30 to 39 who had recovered from COVID-19. The chain carries TRBV7-2 and TRBJ2-7, with a possible D match to TRBD2 (5 bases). CDR3 DNA: TGTGCCAGCAGCGAACCGGGGAGATCCTACGAGCAGTACTTC. It encodes CASSEPGRSYEQYF.